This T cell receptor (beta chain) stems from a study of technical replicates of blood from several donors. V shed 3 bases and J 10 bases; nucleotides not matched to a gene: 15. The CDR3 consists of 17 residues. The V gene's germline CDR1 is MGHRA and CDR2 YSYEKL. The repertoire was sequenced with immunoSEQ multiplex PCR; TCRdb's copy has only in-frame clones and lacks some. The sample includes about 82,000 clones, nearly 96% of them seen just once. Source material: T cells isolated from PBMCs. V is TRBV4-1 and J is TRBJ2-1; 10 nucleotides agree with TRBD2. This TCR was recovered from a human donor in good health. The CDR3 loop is CASSQRPPGLAGDEQFF. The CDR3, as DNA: TGCGCCAGCAGCCAGAGACCCCCCGGTCTAGCGGGAGACGAGCAGTTCTTC.